The 29 T cell receptor beta chains below come from one sample, sequenced in a study of regulatory T cells in long-lasting Graves disease. Indicated time point: newly diagnosed GD, antithyroid drugs for less than 3 months. There was RNA extracted from PBMCs, and the TCR library was made from it. Arm-PCR of CDR3 regions and iRepertoire HTBI primers were used to build TCR beta libraries. TCRdb processed the multiplex PCR reads anew with MiXCR; each CDR3 protein has one entry. Here the sample spans 450,000 to 500,000 distinct CDR3 sequences, 16% being singletons. This sample also belongs to another study, concerning T cells in Graves' hyperthyroidism and ophthalmopathy.

The input for sequencing was peripheral blood mononuclear cells (PBMCs), taken at new diagnosis, from a patient treated with antithyroid drugs. These receptors came from a man aged 35-49 years with Graves disease.

The chain employs TRBV5-1 and TRBJ1-4; a weak D match, TRBD1 (6 bases). CDR1 SGHRS and CDR2 YFSETQ come from the germline V gene. V was clipped by 1 base and J by 8 bases, with 12 bases between them. The CDR3 is 14 residues long. CDR3 protein: CASSLTGIGEKLFF. The CDR3 DNA follows: TGCGCCAGCAGCTTGACAGGGATTGGGGAAAAACTGTTTTTT.

This clonotype has a count of ten or more. The chain couples TRBV5-1 to TRBJ2-3; TRBD2 aligns across 8 bases. V shed 1 base and J 1 base; nucleotides not matched to a gene: 2. This CDR3 spans 15 amino acids. Germline V lookup: CDR1 SGHRS, CDR2 YFSETQ. This CDR3 is CASSLKAGGTDTQYF. The CDR3 DNA follows: TGCGCCAGCAGCTTGAAAGCGGGAGGCACAGATACGCAGTATTTT.

This clonotype was counted ten times or more. The genes are TRBV20-1 and TRBJ2-7; 9 bases are a match to TRBD1. CDR1 DFQATT and CDR2 SNEGSKA come from the germline V gene (reference sequence). The V segment lost 3 bases and the J segment 3 bases; nucleotides outside the gene matches: 9. The CDR3 runs 15 residues. The CDR3 DNA reads as TGCAGTGCTAGGGGACAGGGCTCCAAATACTACGAGCAGTACTTC. Its translation: CSARGQGSKYYEQYF.

With respect to this clonotype: One junction end does not reproduce the germline sequence, and a read error may be involved. V and J are TRBV7-9 and TRBJ1-1; tentative D call: TRBD1 (5 bases). Germline assignment: CDR1 SEHNR and CDR2 FQNEAQ (reference sequence). The CDR3 totals 15 residues. CDR3 nucleotide sequence: TGTGTCAGCAGCTTAGGGAGGAGGGGTGTTACTGAAGCTTTCTTT. It is translated as CVSSLGRRGVTEAFF.

This clonotype appeared many times. The chain recombines TRBV5-1 with TRBJ2-5; D might be TRBD1 or TRBD2, each matching 6 bases. The V gene's germline CDR1 is SGHRS and CDR2 YFSETQ. The CDR3 extends over 14 amino acids. Trimming shortened V by 6 bases and J by 5 bases, and 17 bases separated the two germline ends. CDR3 protein: CASTRLGGLETQYF. The CDR3 coding sequence is TGCGCCAGCACCCGGCTAGGGGGGTTGGAGACCCAGTACTTC.

The chain couples TRBV20-1 to TRBJ2-5; TRBD2 aligns across 13 bases. This CDR3 region has 18 residues. The germline V gene has CDR1 DFQATT and CDR2 SNEGSKA (reference sequence). Trimming cost V 1 base and J 7 bases; bases outside gene matches: 15. CDR3: CSARVNEGLAGVGGTQYF. The DNA for the CDR3 is TGCAGTGCTAGAGTCAACGAAGGACTAGCGGGAGTGGGGGGGACCCAGTACTTC.

This clonotype was recorded once. The CDR3 sequence is CASSIRPTVSGANVLTF. CDR3 in DNA: TGTGCCAGTAGTATCCGTCCGACAGTCTCTGGGGCCAACGTCCTGACTTTC. This chain links TRBV19 with TRBJ2-6; possibly TRBD1 for D (5 bases). V gave up 3 bases and J gave up 0 bases, with 12 bases separating them. The CDR3 consists of 17 residues. CDR1 is LNHDA, CDR2 SQIVND, per germline (reference sequence).

This clonotype has ten or more counts. This rearrangement joins TRBV5-1 to TRBJ2-7; D is possibly TRBD2 (6 bases). CDR3 size: 14 residues. V was trimmed by 8 bases and J by 2 bases, leaving 17 bases between them. From germline, CDR1 is SGHRS and CDR2 YFSETQ. The DNA of the CDR3 is TGCGCCAGTCCCCTTTTGCGGGGTACCTACGAGCAGTACTTC. Translating gives CASPLLRGTYEQYF.

This clonotype was seen ten or more times. The V and J genes are TRBV3-1 and TRBJ2-5; tentatively, D is TRBD1 (5 bases). Germline V gives CDR1 LGHDT, CDR2 YNNKEL (reference sequence). This CDR3 has 13 amino acids. V lost 4 bases and J lost 0, with 6 bases in between. This CDR3 reads CASSPTDQETQYF. CDR3 in DNA: TGTGCCAGCAGCCCGACAGACCAAGAGACCCAGTACTTC.

This clonotype was recorded many times. This chain uses TRBV24-1 with TRBJ1-1; no firm D call. V lost 2 bases and J lost 6, with 6 bases in between. The CDR3 consists of 12 residues. In germline, CDR1 is KGHDR, CDR2 SFDVKD. The CDR3, as DNA: TGTGCCACCAGTGATTCAAGGGCTGAAGCTTTCTTT. It is translated as CATSDSRAEAFF.

This clonotype was observed at least ten times. This sequence joins TRBV25-1 and TRBJ2-5; TRBD2 might be the D (6 bases). The CDR3 is 13 residues long. The germline CDR1 and CDR2 sequences are MGHDK and SYGVNS. Trimming cost V 9 bases and J 5 bases, with 16 bases left between them. CDR3 in DNA: TGTGCCAGTTCTGATGGCGGGAAGGAGACCCAGTACTTC. This sequence encodes CASSDGGKETQYF.

This clonotype was detected a few times. The chain combines TRBV7-9 with TRBJ2-3, with D tentatively TRBD1 (5 bases). The CDR3 loop spans 14 amino acids. The ends were cut back, 7 bases at V and 1 base at J, with 12 bases in the middle. CDR1 is SEHNR, CDR2 FQNEAQ, per germline (reference sequence). CDR3 DNA: TGTGCCAGCATGGATTCCAGGGGCACAGATACGCAGTATTTT. As protein: CASMDSRGTDTQYF.

The gene calls are TRBV5-4 and TRBJ2-2; 7 bases align to TRBD1. The CDR3 runs to 15 residues. The J segment lost 4 bases and the V segment lost 0 bases, leaving 3 bases of the junction unmatched. CDR1 and CDR2 from the germline V gene are SGHNT and YYREEE (reference sequence). CDR3 region: CASSLVQGSTGELFF. The DNA for the CDR3 is TGTGCCAGCAGCTTGGTACAGGGGTCCACCGGGGAGCTGTTTTTT. The full variable domain, rest sourced from reference TRBV5-4 and TRBJ2-2, is ETGVTQSPTHLIKTRGQQVTLRCSSQSGHNTVSWYQQALGQGPQFIFQYYREEENGRGNFPPRFSGLQFPNYSSELNVNALELDDSALYLCASSLVQGSTGELFFGEGSRLTVL.

This sequence joins TRBV19 and TRBJ2-1, with 9 bases matching TRBD1. CDR3 size: 16 residues. Germline loops: CDR1 LNHDA, CDR2 SQIVND (reference sequence). The junction had 8 bases not matched to a gene; V was cut back by 2 bases and J by 6 bases. Here the CDR3 DNA reads TGTGCCAGTAGTATATACTCCGGGACAGGGTCCAATGAGCAGTTCTTC. The encoded protein is CASSIYSGTGSNEQFF.

In its sample, this clonotype was seen many times. This rearrangement joins TRBV2 to TRBJ2-7; 8 bases match TRBD1. The CDR3 is made up of 14 amino acids. Germline-derived CDR1 and CDR2 are SNHLY and FYNNEI. With V trimmed by 5 bases and J by 5 bases, 8 bases remained unmatched. The CDR3 loop reads CASSHNRGVDEQYF. The CDR3 DNA sequence: TGTGCCAGCAGTCACAACAGGGGGGTCGACGAGCAGTACTTC. The full variable domain, rest sourced from reference TRBV2 and TRBJ2-7, is EPEVTQTPSHQVTQMGQEVILRCVPISNHLYFYWYRQILGQKVEFLVSFYNNEISEKSEIFDDQFSVERPDGSNFTLKIRSTKLEDSAMYFCASSHNRGVDEQYFGPGTRLTVT.

This clonotype has just a few counts. J is TRBJ2-7 and V is TRBV7-8, with D perhaps TRBD2 (6 bases). From germline, CDR1 is SGHVS and CDR2 FQNEAQ. V shed 2 bases and J shed 6 bases, with 8 bases lying between them. There are 12 residues in the CDR3. DNA of the CDR3: TGTGCCAGCAGCTTAACGGGAGTCGAGCAGTACTTC. Protein: CASSLTGVEQYF. The entire variable domain, with the rest obtained from reference TRBV7-8 and TRBJ2-7, is as follows: GAGVSQSPRYKVAKRGQDVALRCDPISGHVSLFWYQQALGQGPEFLTYFQNEAQLDKSGLPSDRFFAERPEGSVSTLKIQRTQQEDSAVYLCASSLTGVEQYFGPGTRLTVT.

This sequence joins TRBV19 and TRBJ2-1; 7 bases fit TRBD2. The CDR3 runs to 15 residues. Germline trimming cut 7 bases from V and 4 bases from J; bases unmatched to any gene: 10. Germline CDR1 reads LNHDA; CDR2 reads SQIVND (reference sequence). This chain's CDR3 is CASTPAGTTYNEQFF. Written as DNA, the CDR3 is TGTGCCAGTACCCCTGCCGGGACTACTTACAATGAGCAGTTCTTC.

The rearrangement joins TRBV7-6 to TRBJ2-3; 12 nucleotides align to TRBD2. Per germline, CDR1 SGHVS and CDR2 FNYEAQ. The CDR3 extends over 16 amino acids. The ends lost 1 base at V and 7 bases at J; junction bases unmatched: 6. This CDR3 reads CASSLVASGRANTQYF. The CDR3 nucleotides are TGTGCCAGCAGCTTAGTCGCTAGCGGGAGGGCGAATACGCAGTATTTT.

This clonotype was observed at least ten times. One end of the junction varies from germline; a read error may be responsible. The chain carries TRBV5-1 and TRBJ2-2; maybe TRBD1 (6 bases). Germline loops: CDR1 SGHRS, CDR2 YFSETQ. This CDR3 is 15 amino acids long. The CDR3 reads CASSLWTANTGELFF. DNA of the CDR3: TGTGCCAGCAGCTTATGGACAGCGAACACCGGGGAGCTGTTTTTT. Together with reference TRBV5-1 and TRBJ2-2, the CDR3 gives the full variable domain: KAGVTQTPRYLIKTRGQQVTLSCSPISGHRSVSWYQQTPGQGLQFLFEYFSETQRNKGNFPGRFSGRQFSNSRSEMNVSTLELGDSALYLCASSLWTANTGELFFGEGSRLTVL.

In this sample, this clonotype turned up a few times. V and J are TRBV10-3 and TRBJ1-5; D not resolved. V lost 2 bases, J lost 7 bases, and 9 bases lay in between. This CDR3 is 13 amino acids long. Germline loops: CDR1 ENHRY, CDR2 SYGVKD. The CDR3 region has the DNA TGTGCCATCAGTGAGAGGGATCAACAGCCCCAGCATTTT. This codes for CAISERDQQPQHF.

This clonotype was picked up a small number of times. The genes are TRBV19 and TRBJ2-7; TRBD1 matches at 7 bases. Germline trimming cut 3 bases from V and 5 bases from J; bases unmatched to any gene: 7. Looked up from germline, CDR1 is LNHDA and CDR2 is SQIVND (reference sequence). CDR3 length: 14 residues. The CDR3 spells CASSILGGTDEQYF. The CDR3 nucleotides read TGTGCCAGTAGTATTCTAGGGGGCACGGACGAGCAGTACTTC.

At least ten counts were recorded for this clonotype. The chain joins TRBV5-5 to TRBJ2-5; D possibly uses TRBD1 or TRBD2 (5 bases each). Germline V gene lookup returns CDR1 SGHKS and CDR2 YYEKEE (reference sequence). There are 14 residues in the CDR3. V lost 3 bases and J 4 bases, leaving 13 bases between the germline ends. The CDR3 DNA is TGTGCCAGCAGCTCGATGACTGGGACAGAGACCCAGTACTTC. Translating it yields CASSSMTGTETQYF.

There are many counts of this clonotype. The chain joins TRBV7-8 to TRBJ2-7; no definite D call. The germline CDR1 and CDR2 sequences are SGHVS and FQNEAQ. V was clipped by 5 bases and J by 4 bases, with 15 bases between them. The CDR3 is made up of 14 amino acids. CDR3 DNA sequence: TGTGCCAGCAGCGCCCGGGCACCCTCTTACGAGCAGTACTTC. It is translated as CASSARAPSYEQYF.

In this sample, this clonotype turned up once. A much larger clone sits a single nucleotide away, making a read error possible. V is TRBV7-2 and J is TRBJ1-1, with a possible D match to TRBD1 (5 bases). This CDR3 is 15 amino acids long. Germline V gene data show CDR1 as SGHTA and CDR2 as FQGNSA. The CDR3 coding sequence is TGTGCCAGCAGCCCAGGGAGCGGCCTGAGCACTGAAGCTCTCTTT. Translation: CASSPGSGLSTEALF. The full variable domain, completed using reference TRBV7-2 and TRBJ1-1, is GAGVSQSPSNKVTEKGKDVELRCDPISGHTALYWYRQSLGQGLEFLIYFQGNSAPDKSGLPSDRFSAERTGGSVSTLTIQRTQQEDSAVYLCASSPGSGLSTEALFGQGTRLTVV.

The chain employs TRBV7-3 and TRBJ2-3; TRBD2 aligns across 10 bases. The CDR3 has 16 residues. Trimming at V came to 4 bases and at J to 2 bases, leaving 6 bases not matched to a gene. Germline assignment: CDR1 SGHTA and CDR2 FQGTGA. The CDR3 sequence: CASSSGTSANTDTQYF. The CDR3 DNA reads TGTGCCAGCAGCTCCGGGACTAGCGCAAACACAGATACGCAGTATTTT.

This clonotype was counted ten times or more. The chain's CDR3 is CARTLVRDRGRRGTNEKLFF. In DNA form, the CDR3 reads TGTGCCAGAACCCTCGTCCGGGACAGGGGGCGTCGGGGCACTAATGAAAAACTGTTTTTT. The V and J genes are TRBV12-3 or TRBV12-4 and TRBJ1-4, with 12 bases aligning to TRBD1. The CDR3 is made up of 20 amino acids. The trim removed 9 bases at V and 2 bases at J, leaving 19 bases unmatched.

This clonotype was seen only a few times. A read error may be the cause here, since a much bigger clone is one base away. The chain couples TRBV24-1 to TRBJ2-1; D uncertain. V lost 2 bases and J 7 bases, leaving 17 bases between the germline ends. The germline gives CDR1 KGHDR, CDR2 SFDVKD. The CDR3 length is 16 residues. For the CDR3, the DNA is TGTGCCACCAGTGATTCTGTACCTCCTGGGCGGAATGAGCAGTTCTTC. It translates to CATSDSVPPGRNEQFF.

This clonotype was seen at least ten times. The CDR3 DNA reads as TGTGCCAGCAGTTATGTGAGGGGGACAGGGAACACCGGGGAGCTGTTTTTT. It is translated as CASSYVRGTGNTGELFF. V and J are TRBV6-2 or TRBV6-3 and TRBJ2-2, with 8 bases matching TRBD1. The CDR3 is 17 amino acids. Germline trimming cut 3 bases from V and 1 base from J; bases unmatched to any gene: 7. Germline-derived CDR1 and CDR2 are MNHEY and SVGEGT.

This clonotype was counted many times. The chain couples TRBV20-1 to TRBJ2-3; D not resolved. CDR1 is DFQATT and CDR2 is SNEGSKA in the germline V gene (reference sequence). V dropped 1 base and J dropped 0 bases, with 8 bases sitting between them. This CDR3 has 14 amino acids. Here the CDR3 DNA reads TGCAGTGCTAGAGGGAGTGGTAGCACAGATACGCAGTATTTT. This sequence encodes CSARGSGSTDTQYF.